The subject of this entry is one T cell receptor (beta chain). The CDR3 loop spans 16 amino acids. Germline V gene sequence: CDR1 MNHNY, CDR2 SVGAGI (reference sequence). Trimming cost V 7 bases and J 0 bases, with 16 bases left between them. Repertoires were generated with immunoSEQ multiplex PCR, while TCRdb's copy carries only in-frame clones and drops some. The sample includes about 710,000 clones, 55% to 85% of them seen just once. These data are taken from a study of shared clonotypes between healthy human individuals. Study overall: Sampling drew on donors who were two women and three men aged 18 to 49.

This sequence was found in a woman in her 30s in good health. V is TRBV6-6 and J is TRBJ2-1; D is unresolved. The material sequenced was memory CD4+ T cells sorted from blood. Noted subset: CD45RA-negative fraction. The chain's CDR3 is CASTPSFASSYNEQFF. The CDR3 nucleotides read TGTGCCAGCACCCCGTCTTTTGCTAGCTCCTACAATGAGCAGTTCTTC.